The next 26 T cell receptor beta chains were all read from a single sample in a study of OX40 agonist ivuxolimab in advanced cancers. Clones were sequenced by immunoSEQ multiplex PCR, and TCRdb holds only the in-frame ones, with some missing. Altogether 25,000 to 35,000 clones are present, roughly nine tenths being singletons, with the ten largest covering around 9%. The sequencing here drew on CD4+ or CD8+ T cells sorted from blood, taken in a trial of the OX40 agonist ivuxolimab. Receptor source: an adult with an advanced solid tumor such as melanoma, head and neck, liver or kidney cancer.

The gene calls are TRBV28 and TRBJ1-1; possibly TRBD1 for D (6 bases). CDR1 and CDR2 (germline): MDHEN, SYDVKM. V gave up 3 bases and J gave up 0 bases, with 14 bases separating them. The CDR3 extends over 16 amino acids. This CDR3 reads CASSFGTSGMNTEAFF. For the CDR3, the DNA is TGTGCCAGCAGTTTCGGGACATCGGGCATGAACACTGAAGCTTTCTTT.

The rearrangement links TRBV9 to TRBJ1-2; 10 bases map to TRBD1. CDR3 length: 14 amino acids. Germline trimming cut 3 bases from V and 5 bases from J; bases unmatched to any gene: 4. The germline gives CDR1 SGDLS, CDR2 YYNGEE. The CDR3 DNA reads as TGTGCCAGCAGCGGACAGGGGGCTGGGTATGGCTACACCTTC. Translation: CASSGQGAGYGYTF.

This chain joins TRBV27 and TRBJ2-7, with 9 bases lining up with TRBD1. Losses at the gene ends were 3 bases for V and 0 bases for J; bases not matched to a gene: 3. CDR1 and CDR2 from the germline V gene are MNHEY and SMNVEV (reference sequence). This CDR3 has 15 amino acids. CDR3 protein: CASSFGTGSSYEQYF. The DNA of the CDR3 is TGTGCCAGCAGTTTTGGGACAGGGAGCTCCTACGAGCAGTACTTC.

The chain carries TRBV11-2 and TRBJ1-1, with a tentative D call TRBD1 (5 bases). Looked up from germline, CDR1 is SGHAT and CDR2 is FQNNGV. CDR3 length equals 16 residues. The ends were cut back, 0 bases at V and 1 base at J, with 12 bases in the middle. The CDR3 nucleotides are TGTGCCAGCAGCTTAGATATTTGGCAGGGGAACACTGAAGCTTTCTTT. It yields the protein CASSLDIWQGNTEAFF.

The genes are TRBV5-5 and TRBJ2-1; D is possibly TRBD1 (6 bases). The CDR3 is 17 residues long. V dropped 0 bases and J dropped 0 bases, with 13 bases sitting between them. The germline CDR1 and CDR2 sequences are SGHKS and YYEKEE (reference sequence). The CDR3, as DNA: TGTGCCAGCAGCTTGGTACAGGGCCTAAGCTCCTACAATGAGCAGTTCTTC. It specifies CASSLVQGLSSYNEQFF.

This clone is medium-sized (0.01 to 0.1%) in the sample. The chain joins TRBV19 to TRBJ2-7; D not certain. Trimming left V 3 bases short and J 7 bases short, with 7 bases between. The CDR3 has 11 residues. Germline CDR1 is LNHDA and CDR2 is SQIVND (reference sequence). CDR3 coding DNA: TGTGCCAGTAGTATCGGCAGAGAGCAGTACTTC. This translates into CASSIGREQYF.

The CDR3 sequence is CASSPSDPGDTEAFF. The CDR3 nucleotides are TGTGCCAGCTCACCAAGCGACCCAGGGGACACTGAAGCTTTCTTT. This chain uses TRBV18 with TRBJ1-1; a possible D gene is TRBD1 (6 bases). CDR3 size: 15 residues. Germline loops: CDR1 KGHSH, CDR2 LQKENI. Trimming shortened V by 2 bases and J by 3 bases, and 13 bases separated the two germline ends. Supplemented by reference TRBV18 and TRBJ1-1, the full variable domain reads NAGVMQNPRHLVRRRGQEARLRCSPMKGHSHVYWYRQLPEEGLKFMVYLQKENIIDESGMPKERFSAEFPKEGPSILRIQQVVRGDSAAYFCASSPSDPGDTEAFFGQGTRLTVV.

CDR3 sequence: CAWSEFVEGAGGYTF. The CDR3 DNA sequence: TGTGCCTGGAGTGAGTTCGTGGAGGGGGCAGGTGGCTACACCTTC. The chain uses TRBV30 and TRBJ1-2; 7 bases agree with TRBD1. Germline V lookup: CDR1 GTSNPN, CDR2 SVGIG (reference sequence). The CDR3 loop spans 15 amino acids. The V segment lost 1 base and the J segment 7 bases; nucleotides outside the gene matches: 12.

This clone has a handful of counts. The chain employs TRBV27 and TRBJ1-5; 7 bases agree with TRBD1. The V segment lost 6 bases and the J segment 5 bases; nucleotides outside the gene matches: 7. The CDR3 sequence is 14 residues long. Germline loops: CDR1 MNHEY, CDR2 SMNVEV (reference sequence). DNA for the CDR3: TGTGCCAGCAGACTGACAGGGAACGATCAGCCCCAGCATTTT. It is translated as CASRLTGNDQPQHF.

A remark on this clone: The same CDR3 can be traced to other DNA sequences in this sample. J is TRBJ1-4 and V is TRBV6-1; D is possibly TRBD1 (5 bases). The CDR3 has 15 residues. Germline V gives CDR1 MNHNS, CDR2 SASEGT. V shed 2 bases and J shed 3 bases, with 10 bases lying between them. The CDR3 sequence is CASSERGGSNEKLFF. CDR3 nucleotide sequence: TGTGCCAGCAGTGAACGGGGCGGCTCTAATGAAAAACTGTTTTTT.

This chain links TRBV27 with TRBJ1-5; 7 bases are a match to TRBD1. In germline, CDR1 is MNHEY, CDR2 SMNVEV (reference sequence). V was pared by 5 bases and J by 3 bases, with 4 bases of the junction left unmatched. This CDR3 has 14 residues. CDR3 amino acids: CASSLQGNNQPQHF. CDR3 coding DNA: TGTGCCAGCAGTCTACAGGGGAACAATCAGCCCCAGCATTTT.

CDR3 residues: CASSYGTDTGELFF. Here the CDR3 DNA reads TGTGCCAGCAGCTATGGGACAGACACCGGGGAGCTGTTTTTT. The V call is TRBV5-4, the J call TRBJ2-2; 7 bases align to TRBD1. The J segment lost 3 bases and the V segment lost 3 bases, leaving 2 bases of the junction unmatched. This CDR3 has 14 amino acids. Germline CDR1 is SGHNT and CDR2 is YYREEE (reference sequence). Variable domain in full (rest from reference TRBV5-4 and TRBJ2-2): ETGVTQSPTHLIKTRGQQVTLRCSSQSGHNTVSWYQQALGQGPQFIFQYYREEENGRGNFPPRFSGLQFPNYSSELNVNALELDDSALYLCASSYGTDTGELFFGEGSRLTVL.

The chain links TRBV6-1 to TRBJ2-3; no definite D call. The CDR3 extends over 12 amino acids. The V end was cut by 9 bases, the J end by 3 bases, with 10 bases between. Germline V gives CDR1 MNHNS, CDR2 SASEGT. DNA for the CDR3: TGTGCCAGTCTGTTGGGGACAGATACGCAGTATTTT. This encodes CASLLGTDTQYF.

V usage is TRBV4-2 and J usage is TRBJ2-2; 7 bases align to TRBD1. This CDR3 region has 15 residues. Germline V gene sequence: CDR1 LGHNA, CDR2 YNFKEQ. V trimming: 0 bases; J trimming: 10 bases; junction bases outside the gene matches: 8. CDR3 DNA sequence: TGTGCCAGCAGCCAAGATCCCACAGGGGCTACGGAGCTGTTTTTT. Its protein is CASSQDPTGATELFF.

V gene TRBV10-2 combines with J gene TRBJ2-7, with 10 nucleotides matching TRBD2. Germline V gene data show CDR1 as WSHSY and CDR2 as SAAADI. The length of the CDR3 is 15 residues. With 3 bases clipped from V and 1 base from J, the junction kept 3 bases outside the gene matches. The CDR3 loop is CASSDTSGVSYEQYF. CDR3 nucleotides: TGCGCCAGCAGTGATACTAGCGGGGTTTCCTACGAGCAGTACTTC.

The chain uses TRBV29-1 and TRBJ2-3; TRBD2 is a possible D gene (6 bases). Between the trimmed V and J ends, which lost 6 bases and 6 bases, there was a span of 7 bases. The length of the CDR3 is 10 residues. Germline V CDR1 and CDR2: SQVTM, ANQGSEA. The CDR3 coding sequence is TGCAGCGTCCTAGCGGATACGCAGTATTTT. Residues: CSVLADTQYF.

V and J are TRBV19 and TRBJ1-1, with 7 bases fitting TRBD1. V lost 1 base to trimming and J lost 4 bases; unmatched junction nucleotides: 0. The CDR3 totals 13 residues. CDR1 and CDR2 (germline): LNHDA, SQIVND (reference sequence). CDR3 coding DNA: TGTGCCAGTAGTATAGGGACAGGCACTGAAGCTTTCTTT. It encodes CASSIGTGTEAFF.

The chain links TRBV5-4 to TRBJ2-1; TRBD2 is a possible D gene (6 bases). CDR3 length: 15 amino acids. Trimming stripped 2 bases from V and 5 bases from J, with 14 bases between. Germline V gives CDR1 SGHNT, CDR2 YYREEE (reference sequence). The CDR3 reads CASSFTGVWDNEQFF. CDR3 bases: TGTGCCAGCAGCTTCACGGGAGTTTGGGACAATGAGCAGTTCTTC.

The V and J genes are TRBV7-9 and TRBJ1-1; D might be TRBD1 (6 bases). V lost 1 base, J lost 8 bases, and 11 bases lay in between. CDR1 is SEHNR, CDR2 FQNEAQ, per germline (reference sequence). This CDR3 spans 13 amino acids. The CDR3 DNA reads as TGTGCCAGCAGCTTAGGGGGGCAGGGGGAAGCTTTCTTT. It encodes CASSLGGQGEAFF.

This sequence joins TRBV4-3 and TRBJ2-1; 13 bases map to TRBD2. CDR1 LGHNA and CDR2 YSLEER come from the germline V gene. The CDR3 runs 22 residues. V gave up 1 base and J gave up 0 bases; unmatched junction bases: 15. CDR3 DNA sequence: TGCGCCAGCAGCCAAGTCCCCCTACTAGCGGGAGGGCCATTGAGCTCCTACAATGAGCAGTTCTTC. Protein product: CASSQVPLLAGGPLSSYNEQFF.

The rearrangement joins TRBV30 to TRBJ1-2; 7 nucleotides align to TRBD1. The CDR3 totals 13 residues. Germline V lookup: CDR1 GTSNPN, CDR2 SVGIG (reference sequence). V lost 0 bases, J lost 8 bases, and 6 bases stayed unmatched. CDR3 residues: CAWSVSGTDGYTF. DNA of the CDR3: TGTGCCTGGAGTGTAAGCGGGACAGACGGCTACACCTTC.

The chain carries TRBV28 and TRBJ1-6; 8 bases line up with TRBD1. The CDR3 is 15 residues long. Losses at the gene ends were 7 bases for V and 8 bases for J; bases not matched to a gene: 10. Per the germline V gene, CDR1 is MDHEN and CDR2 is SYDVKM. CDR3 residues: CASTLTTGDHSPLHF. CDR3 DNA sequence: TGTGCCAGCACCCTCACGACAGGGGACCATTCACCCCTCCACTTT.

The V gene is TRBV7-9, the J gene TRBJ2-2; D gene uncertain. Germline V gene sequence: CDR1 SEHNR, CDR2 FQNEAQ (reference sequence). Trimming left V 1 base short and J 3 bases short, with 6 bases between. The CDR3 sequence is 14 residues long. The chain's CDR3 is CASSLVTYTGELFF. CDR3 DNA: TGTGCCAGCAGCTTAGTTACGTACACCGGGGAGCTGTTTTTT.

CDR3 sequence (DNA): TGTGCCAGCAGCGTAGGTGGAGGGGGCCACACTGAAGCTTTCTTT. Translated, it gives CASSVGGGGHTEAFF. V and J are TRBV9 and TRBJ1-1; TRBD1 matches 7 bases. Germline V CDR1 and CDR2: SGDLS, YYNGEE. This CDR3 is built from 15 residues. Trimming cost V 0 bases and J 3 bases; bases outside gene matches: 5.

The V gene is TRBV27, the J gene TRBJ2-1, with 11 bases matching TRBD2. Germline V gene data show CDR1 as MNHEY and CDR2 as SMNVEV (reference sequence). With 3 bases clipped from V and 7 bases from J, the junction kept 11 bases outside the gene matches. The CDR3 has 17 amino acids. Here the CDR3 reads CASSFSGGTSGSNEQFF. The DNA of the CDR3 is TGTGCCAGCAGTTTCTCGGGGGGGACTAGCGGTTCGAATGAGCAGTTCTTC.

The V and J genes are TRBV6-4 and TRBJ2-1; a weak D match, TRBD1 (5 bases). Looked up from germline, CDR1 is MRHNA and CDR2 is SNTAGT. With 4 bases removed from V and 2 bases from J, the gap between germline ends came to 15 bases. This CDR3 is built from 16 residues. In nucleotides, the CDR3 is TGTGCCAGCAGTGGTAACCCGGACAACCCCTACAATGAGCAGTTCTTC. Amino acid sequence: CASSGNPDNPYNEQFF.